This T cell receptor (beta chain) came from a study of cytomegalovirus exposure and HLA in healthy donors. Overall study context: Early on, a data release was issued that held 80 million to 90 million unique TCRs from HLA-typed donors.

The study's findings and limits: The study found most TCR sequences rare, yet found some public TCRs in many donors.

A few counts support this clone. As yet, its antigen is unknown. The V and J ends lost 0 bases and 11 bases respectively, with 16 bases between them. The CDR3 is made up of 14 amino acids. CDR1 MGHRA and CDR2 YSYEKL come from the germline V gene. The study ran its PCR with 60 Vbeta and 13 Jbeta primers. Original processing methods: About 12 million of tens of millions of unique TCR beta chains were shared, per a later count. Clones were read by immunoSEQ multiplex PCR, and TCRdb kept only the in-frame ones, dropping some. V, J and clone size are taken as reported in that table, and D and trimming were inferred from the DNA itself. The sample holds under 30,000 clones, just under 80% seen once.

What was sequenced was PBMCs. The chain uses TRBV4-1 and TRBJ1-2; D may be TRBD1 (5 bases). The receptor was derived from a male donor in good health and CMV-seronegative. The CDR3 sequence: CASSQEATDPSYTF. CDR3 DNA: TGCGCCAGCAGCCAAGAGGCGACAGACCCATCGTACACCTTC.